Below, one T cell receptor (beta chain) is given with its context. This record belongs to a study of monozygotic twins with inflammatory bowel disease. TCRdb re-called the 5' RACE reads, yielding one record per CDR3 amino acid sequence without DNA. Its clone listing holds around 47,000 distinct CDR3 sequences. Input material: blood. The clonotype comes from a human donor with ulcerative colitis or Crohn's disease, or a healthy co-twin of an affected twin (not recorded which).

CDR3 sequence: CASSIAGSGANVLTF. This chain links TRBV19 with TRBJ2-6. Germline-derived CDR1 and CDR2 are LNHDA and SQIVND (reference sequence). This CDR3 has 15 residues.